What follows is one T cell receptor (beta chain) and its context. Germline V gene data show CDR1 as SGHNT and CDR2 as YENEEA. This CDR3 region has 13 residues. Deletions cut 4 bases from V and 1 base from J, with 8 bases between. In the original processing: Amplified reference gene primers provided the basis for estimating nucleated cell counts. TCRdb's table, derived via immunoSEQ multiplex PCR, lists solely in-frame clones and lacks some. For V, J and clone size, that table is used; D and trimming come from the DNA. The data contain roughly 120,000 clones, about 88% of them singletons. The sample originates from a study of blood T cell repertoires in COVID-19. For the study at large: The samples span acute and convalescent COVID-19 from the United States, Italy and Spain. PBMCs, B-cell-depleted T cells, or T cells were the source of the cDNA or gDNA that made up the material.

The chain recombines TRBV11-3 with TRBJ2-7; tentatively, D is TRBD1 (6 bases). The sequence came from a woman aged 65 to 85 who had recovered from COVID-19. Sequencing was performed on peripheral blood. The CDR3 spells CASSSGQSYEQYF. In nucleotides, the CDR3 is TGTGCCAGCAGCTCAGGACAGTCCTACGAGCAGTACTTC.